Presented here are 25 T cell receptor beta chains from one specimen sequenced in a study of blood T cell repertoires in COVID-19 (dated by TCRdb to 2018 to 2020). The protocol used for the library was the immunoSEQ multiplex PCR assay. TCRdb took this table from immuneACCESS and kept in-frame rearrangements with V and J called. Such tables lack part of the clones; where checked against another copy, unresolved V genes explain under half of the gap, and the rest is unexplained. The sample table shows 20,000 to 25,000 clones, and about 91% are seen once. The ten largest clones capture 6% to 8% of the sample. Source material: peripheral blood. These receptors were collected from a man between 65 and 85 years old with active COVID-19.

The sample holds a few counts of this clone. CDR3 nucleotides: TGTGCCAGCAGTTACCCCGGGACAGGAATCTATGGCTACACCTTC. Its translation: CASSYPGTGIYGYTF. This rearrangement joins TRBV6-2 or TRBV6-3 to TRBJ1-2; 8 bases map to TRBD1. V trimming: 2 bases; J trimming: 4 bases; junction bases outside the gene matches: 6. The CDR3 extends over 15 amino acids. Germline V gene data show CDR1 as MNHEY and CDR2 as SVGEGT.

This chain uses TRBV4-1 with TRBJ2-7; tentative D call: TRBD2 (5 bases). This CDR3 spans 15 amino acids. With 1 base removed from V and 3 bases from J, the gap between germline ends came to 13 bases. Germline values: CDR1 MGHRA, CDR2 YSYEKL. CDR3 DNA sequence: TGCGCCAGCAGCCAAGGGATAGCGCTGGGCTACGAGCAGTACTTC. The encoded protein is CASSQGIALGYEQYF.

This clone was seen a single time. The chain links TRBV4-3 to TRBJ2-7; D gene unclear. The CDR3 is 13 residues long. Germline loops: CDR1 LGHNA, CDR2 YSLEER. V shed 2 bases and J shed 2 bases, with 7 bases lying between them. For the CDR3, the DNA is TGCGCCAGCAGCCAAAGGAGAGCCTACGAGCAGTACTTC. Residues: CASSQRRAYEQYF.

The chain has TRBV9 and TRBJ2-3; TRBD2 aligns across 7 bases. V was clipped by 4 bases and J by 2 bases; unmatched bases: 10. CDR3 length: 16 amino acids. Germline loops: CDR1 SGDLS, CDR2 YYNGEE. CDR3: CASSRSYGTTTDTQYF. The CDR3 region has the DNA TGTGCCAGCAGCCGGAGTTATGGGACTACCACAGATACGCAGTATTTT. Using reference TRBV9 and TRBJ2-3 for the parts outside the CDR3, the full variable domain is DSGVTQTPKHLITATGQRVTLRCSPRSGDLSVYWYQQSLDQGLQFLIQYYNGEERAKGNILERFSAQQFPDLHSELNLSSLELGDSALYFCASSRSYGTTTDTQYFGPGTRLTVL.

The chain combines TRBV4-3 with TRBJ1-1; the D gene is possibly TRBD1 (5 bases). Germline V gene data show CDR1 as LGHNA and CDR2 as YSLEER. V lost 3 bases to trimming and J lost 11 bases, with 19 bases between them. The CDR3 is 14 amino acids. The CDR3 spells CASSQLTDGGRAFF. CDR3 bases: TGCGCCAGCAGCCAGTTAACCGATGGGGGGAGGGCTTTCTTT.

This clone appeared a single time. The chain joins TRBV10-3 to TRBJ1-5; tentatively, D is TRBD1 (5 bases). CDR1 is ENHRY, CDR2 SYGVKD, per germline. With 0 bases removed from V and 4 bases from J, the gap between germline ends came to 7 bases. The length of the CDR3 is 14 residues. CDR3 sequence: CAISESGANQPQHF. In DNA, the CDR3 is TGTGCCATCAGTGAGTCAGGGGCGAATCAGCCCCAGCATTTT.

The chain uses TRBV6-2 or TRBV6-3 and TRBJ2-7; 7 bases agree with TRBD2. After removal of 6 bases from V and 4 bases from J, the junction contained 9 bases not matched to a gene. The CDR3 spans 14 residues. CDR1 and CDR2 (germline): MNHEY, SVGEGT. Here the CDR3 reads CASSRQVAGYEQYF. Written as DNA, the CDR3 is TGTGCCAGCAGCCGCCAAGTAGCGGGTTACGAGCAGTACTTC.

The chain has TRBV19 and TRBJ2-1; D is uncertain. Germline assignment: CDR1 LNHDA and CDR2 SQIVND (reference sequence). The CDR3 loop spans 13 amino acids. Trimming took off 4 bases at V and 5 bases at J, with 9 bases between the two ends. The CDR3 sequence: CASSRRSHNEQFF. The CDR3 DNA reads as TGTGCCAGTAGTAGGCGGTCTCACAATGAGCAGTTCTTC.

CDR3 sequence (DNA): TGTGCCAGCAGCTTAGAAGCCGGGGTTGGGTCAGATACGCAGTATTTT. Its protein product is CASSLEAGVGSDTQYF. V and J are TRBV11-2 and TRBJ2-3; a weak D match, TRBD2 (5 bases). From germline, CDR1 is SGHAT and CDR2 FQNNGV. The CDR3 consists of 16 residues. V was clipped by 0 bases and J by 4 bases, with 14 bases between them.

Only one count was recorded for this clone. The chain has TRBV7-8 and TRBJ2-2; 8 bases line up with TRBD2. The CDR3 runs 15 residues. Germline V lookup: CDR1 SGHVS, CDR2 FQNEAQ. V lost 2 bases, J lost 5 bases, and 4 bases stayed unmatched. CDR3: CASSLRGGITGELFF. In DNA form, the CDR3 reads TGTGCCAGCAGCTTACGGGGGGGAATAACCGGGGAGCTGTTTTTT.

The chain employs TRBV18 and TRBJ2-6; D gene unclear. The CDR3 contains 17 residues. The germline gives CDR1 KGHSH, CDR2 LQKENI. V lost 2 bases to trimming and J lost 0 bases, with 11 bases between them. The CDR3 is CASSPKVGNSGANVLTF. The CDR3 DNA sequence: TGTGCCAGCTCACCAAAAGTGGGCAACTCTGGGGCCAACGTCCTGACTTTC.

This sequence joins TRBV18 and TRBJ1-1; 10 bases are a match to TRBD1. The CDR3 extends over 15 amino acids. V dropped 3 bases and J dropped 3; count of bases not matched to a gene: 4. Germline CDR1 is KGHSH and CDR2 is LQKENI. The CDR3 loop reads CASSPTTGGHTEAFF. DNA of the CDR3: TGTGCCAGCTCACCTACGACAGGGGGCCACACTGAAGCTTTCTTT.

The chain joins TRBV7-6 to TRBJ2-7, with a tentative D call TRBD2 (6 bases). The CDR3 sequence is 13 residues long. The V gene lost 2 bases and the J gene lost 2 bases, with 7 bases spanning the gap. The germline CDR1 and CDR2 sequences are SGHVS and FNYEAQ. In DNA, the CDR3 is TGTGCCAGCAGCTTACTAGCGCCCTACGAGCAGTACTTC. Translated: CASSLLAPYEQYF.

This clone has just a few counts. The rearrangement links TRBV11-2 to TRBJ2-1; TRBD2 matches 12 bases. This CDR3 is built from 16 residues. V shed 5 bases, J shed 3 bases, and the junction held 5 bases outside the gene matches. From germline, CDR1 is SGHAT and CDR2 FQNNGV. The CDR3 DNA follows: TGTGCCAGCAGCCCTAGCGGGGGGGCTGTCTACAATGAGCAGTTCTTC. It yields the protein CASSPSGGAVYNEQFF.

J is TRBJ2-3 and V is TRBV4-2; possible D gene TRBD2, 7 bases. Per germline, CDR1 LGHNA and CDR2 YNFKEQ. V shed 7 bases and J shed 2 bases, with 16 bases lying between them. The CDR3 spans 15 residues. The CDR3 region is CASTERGALTDTQYF. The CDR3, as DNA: TGTGCCAGCACCGAACGGGGGGCCCTCACAGATACGCAGTATTTT.

CDR3 nucleotide sequence: TGTGCCAGCAGTGGTGGGGCAGGGGTTTTATACGAGCAGTACTTC. Translation gives CASSGGAGVLYEQYF. The V call is TRBV2, the J call TRBJ2-7; D is perhaps TRBD1 (6 bases). Trimming removed 4 bases from V and 4 bases from J, with 17 bases in between. Per germline, CDR1 SNHLY and CDR2 FYNNEI. The CDR3 consists of 15 residues.

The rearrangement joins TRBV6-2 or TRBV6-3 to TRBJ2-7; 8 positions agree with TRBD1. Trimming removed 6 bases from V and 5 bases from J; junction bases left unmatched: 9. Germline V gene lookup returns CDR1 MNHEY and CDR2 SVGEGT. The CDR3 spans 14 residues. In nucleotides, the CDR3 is TGTGCCAGCAGCCGGACAGGGCGCGTCAACGAGCAGTACTTC. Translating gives CASSRTGRVNEQYF.

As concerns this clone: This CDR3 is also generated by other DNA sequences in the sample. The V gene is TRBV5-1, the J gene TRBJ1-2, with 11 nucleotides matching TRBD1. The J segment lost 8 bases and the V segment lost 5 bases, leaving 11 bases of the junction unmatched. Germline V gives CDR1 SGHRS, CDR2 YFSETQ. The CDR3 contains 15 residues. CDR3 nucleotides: TGCGCCAGCAGAACGACCGGGACAGGGGGGCGGGGCTACACCTTC. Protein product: CASRTTGTGGRGYTF.

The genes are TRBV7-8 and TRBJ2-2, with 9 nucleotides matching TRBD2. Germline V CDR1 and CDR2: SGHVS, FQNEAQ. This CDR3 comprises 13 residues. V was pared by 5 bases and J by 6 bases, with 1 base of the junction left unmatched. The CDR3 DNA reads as TGTGCCAGCAGCGGACTAGCGTCCGGGGAGCTGTTTTTT. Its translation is CASSGLASGELFF. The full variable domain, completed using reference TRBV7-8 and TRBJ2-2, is GAGVSQSPRYKVAKRGQDVALRCDPISGHVSLFWYQQALGQGPEFLTYFQNEAQLDKSGLPSDRFFAERPEGSVSTLKIQRTQQEDSAVYLCASSGLASGELFFGEGSRLTVL.

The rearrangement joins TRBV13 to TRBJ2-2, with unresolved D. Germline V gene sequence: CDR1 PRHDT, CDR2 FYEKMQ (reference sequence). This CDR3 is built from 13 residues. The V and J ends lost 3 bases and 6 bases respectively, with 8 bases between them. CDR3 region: CASSFPPAGELFF. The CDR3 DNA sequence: TGTGCCAGCAGCTTCCCCCCAGCCGGGGAGCTGTTTTTT. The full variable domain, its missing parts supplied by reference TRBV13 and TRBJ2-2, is AAGVIQSPRHLIKEKRETATLKCYPIPRHDTVYWYQQGPGQDPQFLISFYEKMQSDKGSIPDRFSAQQFSDYHSELNMSSLELGDSALYFCASSFPPAGELFFGEGSRLTVL.

As DNA, the CDR3 is TGTGCCAGCAGCTTGTATGGTTTGACAGGGACCCAGTACTTC. Translating gives CASSLYGLTGTQYF. The chain combines TRBV9 with TRBJ2-5; D possibly corresponds to TRBD1 (6 bases). CDR3 length: 14 residues. V was trimmed by 4 bases and J by 7 bases, leaving 17 bases between them. The germline gives CDR1 SGDLS, CDR2 YYNGEE.

The CDR3 sequence is CASSLLGTGYNEQFF. CDR3 bases: TGTGCCAGCAGTTTACTGGGGACAGGGTACAATGAGCAGTTCTTC. The chain carries TRBV27 and TRBJ2-1, with 9 bases aligning to TRBD1. CDR3 length: 15 amino acids. Trimming removed 2 bases from V and 4 bases from J; junction bases left unmatched: 3. CDR1 and CDR2 (germline): MNHEY, SMNVEV (reference sequence).

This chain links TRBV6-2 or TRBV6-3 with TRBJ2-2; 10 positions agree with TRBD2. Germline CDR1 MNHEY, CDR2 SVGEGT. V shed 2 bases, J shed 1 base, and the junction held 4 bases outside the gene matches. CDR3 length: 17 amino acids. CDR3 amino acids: CASSYDLAGGNTGELFF. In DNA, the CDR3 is TGTGCCAGCAGTTACGACTTAGCGGGGGGGAACACCGGGGAGCTGTTTTTT.

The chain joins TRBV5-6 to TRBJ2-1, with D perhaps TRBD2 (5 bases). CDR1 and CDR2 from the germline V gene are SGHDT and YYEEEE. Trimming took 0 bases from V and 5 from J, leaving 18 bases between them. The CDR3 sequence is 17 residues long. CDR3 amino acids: CASSLVGSGVWDNEQFF. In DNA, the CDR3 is TGTGCCAGCAGCTTGGTAGGGAGTGGGGTCTGGGACAATGAGCAGTTCTTC.

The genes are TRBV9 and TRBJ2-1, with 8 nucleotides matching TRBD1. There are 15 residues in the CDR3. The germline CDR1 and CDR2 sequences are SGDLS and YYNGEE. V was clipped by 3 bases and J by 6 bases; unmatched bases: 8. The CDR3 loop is CASSAGTGTGNEQFF. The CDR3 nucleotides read TGTGCCAGCAGCGCTGGGACCGGGACAGGCAATGAGCAGTTCTTC.